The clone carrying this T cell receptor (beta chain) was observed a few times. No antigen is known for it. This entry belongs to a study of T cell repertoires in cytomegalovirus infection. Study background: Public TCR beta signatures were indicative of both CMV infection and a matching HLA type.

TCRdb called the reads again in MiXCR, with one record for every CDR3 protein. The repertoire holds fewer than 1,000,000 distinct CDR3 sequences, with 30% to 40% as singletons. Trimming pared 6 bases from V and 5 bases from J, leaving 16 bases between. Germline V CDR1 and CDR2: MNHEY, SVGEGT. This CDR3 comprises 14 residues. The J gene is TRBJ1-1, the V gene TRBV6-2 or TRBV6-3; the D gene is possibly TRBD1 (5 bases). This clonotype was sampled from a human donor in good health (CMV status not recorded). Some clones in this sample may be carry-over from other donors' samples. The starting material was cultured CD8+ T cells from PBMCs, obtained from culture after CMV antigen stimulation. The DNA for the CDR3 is TGTGCCAGCAGCAAAGGGCAGGGTTTAACTGAAGCTTTCTTT. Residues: CASSKGQGLTEAFF.